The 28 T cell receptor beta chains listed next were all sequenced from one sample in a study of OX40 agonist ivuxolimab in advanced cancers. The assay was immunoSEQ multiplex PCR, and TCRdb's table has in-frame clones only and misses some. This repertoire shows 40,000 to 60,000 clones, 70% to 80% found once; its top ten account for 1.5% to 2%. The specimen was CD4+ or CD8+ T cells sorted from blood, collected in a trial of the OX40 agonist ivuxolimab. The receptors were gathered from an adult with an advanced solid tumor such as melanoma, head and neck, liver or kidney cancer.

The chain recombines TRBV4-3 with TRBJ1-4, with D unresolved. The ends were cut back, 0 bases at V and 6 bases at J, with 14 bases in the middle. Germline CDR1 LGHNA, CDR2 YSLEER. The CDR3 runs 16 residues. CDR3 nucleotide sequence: TGCGCCAGCAGCCAAGAGATTGCAGGATGGGATGAAAAACTGTTTTTT. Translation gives CASSQEIAGWDEKLFF.

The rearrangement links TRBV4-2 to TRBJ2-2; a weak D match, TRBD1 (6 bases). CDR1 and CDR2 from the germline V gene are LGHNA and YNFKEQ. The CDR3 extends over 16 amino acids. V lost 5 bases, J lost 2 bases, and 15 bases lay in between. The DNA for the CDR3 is TGTGCCAGCAGCTCCCCGTTGGACAGCAACACCGGGGAGCTGTTTTTT. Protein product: CASSSPLDSNTGELFF.

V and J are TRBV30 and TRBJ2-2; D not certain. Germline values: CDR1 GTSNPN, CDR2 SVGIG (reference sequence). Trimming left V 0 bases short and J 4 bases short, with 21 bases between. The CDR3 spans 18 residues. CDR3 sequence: CAWSVRRTSFRVTGELFF. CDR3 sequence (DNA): TGTGCCTGGAGTGTACGAAGGACGTCTTTTCGGGTCACCGGGGAGCTGTTTTTT.

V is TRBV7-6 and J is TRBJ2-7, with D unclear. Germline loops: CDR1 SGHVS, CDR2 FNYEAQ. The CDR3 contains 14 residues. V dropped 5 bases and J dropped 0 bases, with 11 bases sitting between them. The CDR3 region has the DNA TGTGCCAGCAGCCCGAGACAAAGCTCCTACGAGCAGTACTTC. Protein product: CASSPRQSSYEQYF.

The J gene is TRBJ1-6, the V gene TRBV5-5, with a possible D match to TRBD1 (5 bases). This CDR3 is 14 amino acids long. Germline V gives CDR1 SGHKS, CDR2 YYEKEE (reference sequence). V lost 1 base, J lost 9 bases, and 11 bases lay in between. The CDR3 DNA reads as TGTGCCAGCAGCTTGTCGCAGGGTAGTTCACCCCTCCACTTT. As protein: CASSLSQGSSPLHF.

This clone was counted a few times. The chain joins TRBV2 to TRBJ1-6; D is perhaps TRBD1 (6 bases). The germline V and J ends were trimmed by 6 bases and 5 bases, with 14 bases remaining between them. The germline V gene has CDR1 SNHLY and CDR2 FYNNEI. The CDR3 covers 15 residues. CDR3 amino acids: CASRQGPTHNSPLHF. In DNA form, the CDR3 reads TGTGCCAGCAGACAGGGCCCCACACATAATTCACCCCTCCACTTT.

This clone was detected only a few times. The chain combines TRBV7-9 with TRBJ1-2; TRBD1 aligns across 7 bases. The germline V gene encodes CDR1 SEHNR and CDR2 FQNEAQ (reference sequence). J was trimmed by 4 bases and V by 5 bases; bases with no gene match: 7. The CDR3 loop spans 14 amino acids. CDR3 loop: CASSPRQGGYGYTF. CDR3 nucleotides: TGTGCCAGCAGCCCGAGGCAGGGGGGCTATGGCTACACCTTC.

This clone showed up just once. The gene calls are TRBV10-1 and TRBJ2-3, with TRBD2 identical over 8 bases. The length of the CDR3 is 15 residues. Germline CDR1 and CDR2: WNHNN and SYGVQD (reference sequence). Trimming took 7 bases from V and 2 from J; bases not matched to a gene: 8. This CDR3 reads CASNPGLGDTDTQYF. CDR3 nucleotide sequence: TGCGCCAGCAATCCGGGACTAGGAGACACAGATACGCAGTATTTT.

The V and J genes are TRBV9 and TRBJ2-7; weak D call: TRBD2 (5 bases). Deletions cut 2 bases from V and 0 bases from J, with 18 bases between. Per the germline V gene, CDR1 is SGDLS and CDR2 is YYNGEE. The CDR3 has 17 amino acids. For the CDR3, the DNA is TGTGCCAGCAGCGTCACATCGCGGCGGGTAGTCTCCTACGAGCAGTACTTC. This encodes CASSVTSRRVVSYEQYF.

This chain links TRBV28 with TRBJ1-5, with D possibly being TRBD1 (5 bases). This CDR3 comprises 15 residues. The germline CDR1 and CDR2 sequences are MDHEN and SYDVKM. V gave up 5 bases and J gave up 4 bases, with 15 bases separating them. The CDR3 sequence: CASSPNTGENQPQHF. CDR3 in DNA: TGTGCCAGCAGTCCGAATACAGGTGAGAATCAGCCCCAGCATTTT.

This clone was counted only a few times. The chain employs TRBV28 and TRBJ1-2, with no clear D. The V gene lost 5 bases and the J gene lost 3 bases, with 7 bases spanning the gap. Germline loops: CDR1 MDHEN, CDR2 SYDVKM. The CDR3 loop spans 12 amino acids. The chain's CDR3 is CASSLVDYGYTF. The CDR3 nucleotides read TGTGCCAGCAGTCTGGTAGACTATGGCTACACCTTC.

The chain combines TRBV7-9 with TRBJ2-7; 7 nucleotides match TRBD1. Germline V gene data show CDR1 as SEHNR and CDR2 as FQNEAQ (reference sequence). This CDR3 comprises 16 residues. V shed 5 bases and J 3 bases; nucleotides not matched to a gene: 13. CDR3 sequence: CASSLSQGTLGYEQYF. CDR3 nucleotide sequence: TGTGCCAGCAGCCTATCACAGGGGACCTTGGGCTACGAGCAGTACTTC.

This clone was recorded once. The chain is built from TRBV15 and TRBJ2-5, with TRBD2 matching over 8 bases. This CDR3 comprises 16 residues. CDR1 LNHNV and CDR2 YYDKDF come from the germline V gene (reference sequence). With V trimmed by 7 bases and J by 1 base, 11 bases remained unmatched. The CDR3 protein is CATKKESGRLQETQYF. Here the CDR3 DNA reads TGTGCCACCAAAAAGGAGAGCGGGAGACTCCAAGAGACCCAGTACTTC.

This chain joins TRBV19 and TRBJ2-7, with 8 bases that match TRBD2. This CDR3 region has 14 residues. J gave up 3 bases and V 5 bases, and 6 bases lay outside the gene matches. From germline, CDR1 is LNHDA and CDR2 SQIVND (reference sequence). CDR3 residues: CASSRSGSSYEQYF. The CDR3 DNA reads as TGTGCCAGTAGTCGCAGCGGGAGTAGCTACGAGCAGTACTTC.

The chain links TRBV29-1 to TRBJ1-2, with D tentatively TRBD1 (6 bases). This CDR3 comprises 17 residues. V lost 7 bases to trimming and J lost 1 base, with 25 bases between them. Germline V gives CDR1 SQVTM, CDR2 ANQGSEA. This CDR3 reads CSGGGASGDVLNYGYTF. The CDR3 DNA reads TGCAGCGGCGGGGGGGCGTCGGGGGACGTTCTTAACTATGGCTACACCTTC.

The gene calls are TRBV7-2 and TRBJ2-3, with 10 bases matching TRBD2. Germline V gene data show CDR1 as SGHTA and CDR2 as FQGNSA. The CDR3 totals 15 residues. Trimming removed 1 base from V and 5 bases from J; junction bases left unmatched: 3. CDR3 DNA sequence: TGTGCCAGCAGCTTAGGGACTAGCGGCGGAGATACGCAGTATTTT. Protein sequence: CASSLGTSGGDTQYF.

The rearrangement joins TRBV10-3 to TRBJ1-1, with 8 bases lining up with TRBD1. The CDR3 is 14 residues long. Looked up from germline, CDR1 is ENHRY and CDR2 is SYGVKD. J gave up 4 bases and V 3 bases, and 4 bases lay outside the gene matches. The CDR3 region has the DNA TGTGCCATCAGTGATTGGCAGGGGGCCACTGAAGCTTTCTTT. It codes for CAISDWQGATEAFF.

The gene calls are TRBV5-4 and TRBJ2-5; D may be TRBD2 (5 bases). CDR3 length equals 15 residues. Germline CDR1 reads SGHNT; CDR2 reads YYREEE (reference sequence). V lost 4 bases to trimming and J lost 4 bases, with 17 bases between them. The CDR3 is CASSTTLRGAETQYF. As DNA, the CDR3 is TGTGCCAGCAGCACAACACTTCGGGGTGCAGAGACCCAGTACTTC.

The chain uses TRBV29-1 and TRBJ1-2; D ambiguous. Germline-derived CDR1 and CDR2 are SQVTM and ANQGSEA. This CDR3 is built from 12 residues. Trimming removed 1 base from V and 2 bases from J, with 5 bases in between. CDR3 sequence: CSVEGNNYGYTF. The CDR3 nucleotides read TGCAGCGTTGAAGGAAACAACTATGGCTACACCTTC. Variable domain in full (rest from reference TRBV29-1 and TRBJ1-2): SAVISQKPSRDICQRGTSLTIQCQVDSQVTMMFWYRQQPGQSLTLIATANQGSEATYESGFVIDKFPISRPNLTFSTLTVSNMSPEDSSIYLCSVEGNNYGYTFGSGTRLTVV.

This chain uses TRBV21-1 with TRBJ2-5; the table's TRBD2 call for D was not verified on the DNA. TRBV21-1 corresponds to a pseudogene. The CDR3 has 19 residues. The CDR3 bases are TGTGCCAGCAGCTCTCGCCGGACTAGCGGGGAAAAGGTGTTGGAGACCCAGTACTTC. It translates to CASSSRRTSGEKVLETQYF.

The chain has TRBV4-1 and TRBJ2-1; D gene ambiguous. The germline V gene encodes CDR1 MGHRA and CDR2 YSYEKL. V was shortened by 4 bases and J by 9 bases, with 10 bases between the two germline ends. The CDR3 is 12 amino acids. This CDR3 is CASSLLFGEQFF. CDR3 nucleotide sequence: TGCGCCAGCAGCCTGCTTTTTGGTGAGCAGTTCTTC.

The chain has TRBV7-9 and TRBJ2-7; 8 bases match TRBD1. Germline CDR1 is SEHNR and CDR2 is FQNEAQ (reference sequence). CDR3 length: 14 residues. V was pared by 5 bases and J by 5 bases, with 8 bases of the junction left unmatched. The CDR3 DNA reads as TGTGCCAGCAGCCCTCACCCGGGACAGGACGAGCAGTACTTC. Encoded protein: CASSPHPGQDEQYF.

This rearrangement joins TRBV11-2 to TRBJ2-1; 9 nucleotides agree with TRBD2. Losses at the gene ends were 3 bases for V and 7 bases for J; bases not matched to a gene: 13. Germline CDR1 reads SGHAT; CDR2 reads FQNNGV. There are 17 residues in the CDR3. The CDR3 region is CASSLAGGGALFNEQFF. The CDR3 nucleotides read TGTGCCAGCAGCTTGGCTGGCGGGGGGGCTCTATTTAATGAGCAGTTCTTC.

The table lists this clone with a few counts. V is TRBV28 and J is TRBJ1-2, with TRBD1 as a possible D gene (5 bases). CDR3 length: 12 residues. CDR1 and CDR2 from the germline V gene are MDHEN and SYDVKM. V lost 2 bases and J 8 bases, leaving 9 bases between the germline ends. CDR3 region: CASSLGRVGYTF. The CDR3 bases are TGTGCCAGCAGTTTAGGCAGGGTCGGCTACACCTTC.

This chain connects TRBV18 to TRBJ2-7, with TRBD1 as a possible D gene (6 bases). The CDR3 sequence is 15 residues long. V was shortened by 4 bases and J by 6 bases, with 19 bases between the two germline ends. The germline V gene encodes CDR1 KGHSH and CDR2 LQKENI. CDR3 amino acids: CASSRGQPEGGEQYF. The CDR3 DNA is TGTGCCAGCTCACGAGGACAGCCCGAGGGTGGCGAGCAGTACTTC. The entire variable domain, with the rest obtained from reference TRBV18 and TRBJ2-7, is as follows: NAGVMQNPRHLVRRRGQEARLRCSPMKGHSHVYWYRQLPEEGLKFMVYLQKENIIDESGMPKERFSAEFPKEGPSILRIQQVVRGDSAAYFCASSRGQPEGGEQYFGPGTRLTVT.

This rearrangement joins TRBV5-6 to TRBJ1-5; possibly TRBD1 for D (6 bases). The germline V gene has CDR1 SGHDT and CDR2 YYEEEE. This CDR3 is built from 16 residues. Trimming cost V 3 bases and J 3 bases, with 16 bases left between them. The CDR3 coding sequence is TGTGCCAGCAGCTCCCGTATGGGGGGCACCAATCAGCCCCAGCATTTT. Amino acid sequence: CASSSRMGGTNQPQHF.

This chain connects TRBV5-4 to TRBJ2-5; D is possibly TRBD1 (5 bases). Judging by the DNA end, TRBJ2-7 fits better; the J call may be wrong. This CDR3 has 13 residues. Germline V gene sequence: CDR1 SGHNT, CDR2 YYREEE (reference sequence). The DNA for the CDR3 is TGTGCCAGCAGAAATTCGCAGGGCTACGAGCAGTACTTC. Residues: CASRNSQGYEQYF.

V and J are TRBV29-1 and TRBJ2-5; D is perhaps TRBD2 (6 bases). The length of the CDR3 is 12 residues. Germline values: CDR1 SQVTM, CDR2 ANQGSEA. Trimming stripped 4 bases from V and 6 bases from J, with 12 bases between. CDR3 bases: TGCAGCGTTGTGCGGGGCGGCCAGACCCAGTACTTC. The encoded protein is CSVVRGGQTQYF. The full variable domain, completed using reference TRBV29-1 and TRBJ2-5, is SAVISQKPSRDICQRGTSLTIQCQVDSQVTMMFWYRQQPGQSLTLIATANQGSEATYESGFVIDKFPISRPNLTFSTLTVSNMSPEDSSIYLCSVVRGGQTQYFGPGTRLLVL.